This entry is about one TCR beta chain. The data derive from a study of blood T cell repertoires in COVID-19. Study-level background: Whether acute or convalescent, the COVID-19 samples came from the United States, Italy and Spain. The analysed material was cDNA or gDNA that came from T cells, B-cell-depleted T cells, or PBMCs.

Original handling: Cell counts per sample came from amplifying reference gene primers. Here immunoSEQ multiplex PCR was the method, and the copy in TCRdb shows in-frame clones only, minus some. That table is the source of V, J and clone size, and D and trimming were worked out from the DNA. The table has about 280,000 clones, 83% seen once. This CDR3 has 14 amino acids. CDR1 is MDHEN and CDR2 is SYDVKM in the germline V gene. The germline V and J ends were trimmed by 1 base and 0 bases, with 7 bases remaining between them. The sequencing sample was made of peripheral blood. The sequence was collected from a woman aged 45-59 years who had recovered from COVID-19. The rearrangement joins TRBV28 to TRBJ2-7, with D maybe TRBD1 (6 bases). The CDR3 region is CASSLLGASYEQYF. The CDR3 bases are TGTGCCAGCAGTTTATTGGGGGCCTCCTACGAGCAGTACTTC.